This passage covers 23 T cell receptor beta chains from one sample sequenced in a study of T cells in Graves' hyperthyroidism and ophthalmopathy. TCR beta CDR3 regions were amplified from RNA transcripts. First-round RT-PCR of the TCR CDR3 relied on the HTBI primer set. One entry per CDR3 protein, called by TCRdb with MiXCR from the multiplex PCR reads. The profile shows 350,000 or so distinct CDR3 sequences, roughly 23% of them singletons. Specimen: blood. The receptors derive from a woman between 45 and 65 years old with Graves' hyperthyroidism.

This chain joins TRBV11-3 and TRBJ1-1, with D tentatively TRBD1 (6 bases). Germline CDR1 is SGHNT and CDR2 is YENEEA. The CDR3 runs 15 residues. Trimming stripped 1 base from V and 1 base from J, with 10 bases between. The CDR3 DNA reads TGTGCCAGCAGCTTAGGACAGGACTGGAACACTGAAGCTTTCTTT. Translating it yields CASSLGQDWNTEAFF.

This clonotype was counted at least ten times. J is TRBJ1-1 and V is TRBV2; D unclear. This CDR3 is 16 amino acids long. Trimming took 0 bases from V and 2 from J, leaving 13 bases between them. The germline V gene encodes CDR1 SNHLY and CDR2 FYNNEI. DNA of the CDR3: TGTGCCAGCAGTGAAGCTCGGCTTCAGCACAACACTGAAGCTTTCTTT. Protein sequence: CASSEARLQHNTEAFF.

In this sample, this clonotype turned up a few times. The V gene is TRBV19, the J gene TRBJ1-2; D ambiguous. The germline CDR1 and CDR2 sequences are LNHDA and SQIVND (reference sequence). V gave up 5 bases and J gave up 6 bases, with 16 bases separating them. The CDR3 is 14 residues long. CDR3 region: CASSPSSQAHGYTF. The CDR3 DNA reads TGTGCCAGTAGTCCCTCCAGCCAGGCACATGGCTACACCTTC.

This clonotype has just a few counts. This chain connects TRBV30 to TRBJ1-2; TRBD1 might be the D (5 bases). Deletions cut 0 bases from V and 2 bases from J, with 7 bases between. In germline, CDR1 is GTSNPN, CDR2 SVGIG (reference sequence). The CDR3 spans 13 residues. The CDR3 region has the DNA TGTGCCTGGAGTGTACGACAGAACTATGGCTACACCTTC. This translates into CAWSVRQNYGYTF.

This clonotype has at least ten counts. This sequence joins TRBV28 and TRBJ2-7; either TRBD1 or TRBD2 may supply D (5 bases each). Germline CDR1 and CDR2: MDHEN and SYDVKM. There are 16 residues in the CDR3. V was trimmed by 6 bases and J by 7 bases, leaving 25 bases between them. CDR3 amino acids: CASSHGDGKTLGEQYF. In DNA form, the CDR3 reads TGTGCCAGCAGCCACGGGGACGGTAAGACCCTTGGGGAGCAGTACTTC.

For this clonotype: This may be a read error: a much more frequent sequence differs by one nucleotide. DNA for the CDR3: TGTGCCAGCGGCCAAGATCCGAAGGTGGACTATGGCTACACCTTC. Protein sequence: CASGQDPKVDYGYTF. The genes are TRBV3-1 and TRBJ1-2; no clear D gene. CDR3 length equals 15 residues. Looked up from germline, CDR1 is LGHDT and CDR2 is YNNKEL (reference sequence).

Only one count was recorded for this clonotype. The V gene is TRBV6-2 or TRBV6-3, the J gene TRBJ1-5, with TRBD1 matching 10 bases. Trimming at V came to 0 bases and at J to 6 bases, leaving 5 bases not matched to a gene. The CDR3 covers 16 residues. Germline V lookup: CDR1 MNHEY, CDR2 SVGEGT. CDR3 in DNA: TGTGCCAGCAGTTACTCGACAGGGGGCGGCGGTCAGCCCCAGCATTTT. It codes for CASSYSTGGGGQPQHF.

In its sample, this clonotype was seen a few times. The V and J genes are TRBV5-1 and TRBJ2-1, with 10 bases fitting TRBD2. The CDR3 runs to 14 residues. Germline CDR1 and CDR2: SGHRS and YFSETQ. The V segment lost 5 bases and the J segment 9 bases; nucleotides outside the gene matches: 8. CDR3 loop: CASRRASGSGEQFF. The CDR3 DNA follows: TGCGCCAGCAGAAGGGCTAGCGGGAGCGGTGAGCAGTTCTTC.

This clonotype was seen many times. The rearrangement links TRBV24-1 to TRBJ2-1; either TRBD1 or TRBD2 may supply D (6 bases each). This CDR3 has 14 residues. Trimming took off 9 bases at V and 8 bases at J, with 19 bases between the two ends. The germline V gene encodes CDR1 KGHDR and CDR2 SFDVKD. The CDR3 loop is CATGGRGALHEQFF. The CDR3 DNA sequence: TGTGCCACCGGGGGGCGCGGGGCCCTACATGAGCAGTTCTTC.

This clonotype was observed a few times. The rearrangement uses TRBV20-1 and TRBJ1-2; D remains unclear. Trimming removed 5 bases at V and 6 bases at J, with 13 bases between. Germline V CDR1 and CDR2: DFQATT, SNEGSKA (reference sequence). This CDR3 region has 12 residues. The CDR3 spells CSAGFGRDGYTF. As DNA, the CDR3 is TGCAGTGCTGGGTTTGGACGGGATGGCTACACCTTC.

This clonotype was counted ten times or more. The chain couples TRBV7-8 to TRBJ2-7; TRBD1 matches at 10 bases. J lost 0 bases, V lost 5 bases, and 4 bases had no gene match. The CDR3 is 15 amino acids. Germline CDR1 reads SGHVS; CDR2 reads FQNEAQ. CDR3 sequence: CASSTDRGPSYEQYF. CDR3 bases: TGTGCCAGCAGCACCGACAGGGGGCCCTCCTACGAGCAGTACTTC.

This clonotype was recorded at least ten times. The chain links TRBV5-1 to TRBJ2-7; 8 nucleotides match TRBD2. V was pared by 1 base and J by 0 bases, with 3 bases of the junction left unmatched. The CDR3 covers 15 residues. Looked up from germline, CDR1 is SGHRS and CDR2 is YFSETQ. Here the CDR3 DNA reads TGCGCCAGCAGCTTGAGCGGGGGAAACTCCTACGAGCAGTACTTC. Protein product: CASSLSGGNSYEQYF.

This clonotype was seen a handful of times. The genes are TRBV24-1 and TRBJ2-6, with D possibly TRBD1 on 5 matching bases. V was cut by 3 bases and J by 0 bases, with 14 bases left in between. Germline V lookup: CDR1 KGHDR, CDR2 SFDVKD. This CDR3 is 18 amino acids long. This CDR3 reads CATSDAGLLGSGANVLTF. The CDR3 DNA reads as TGTGCCACCAGTGATGCAGGGTTACTTGGCTCTGGGGCCAACGTCCTGACTTTC.

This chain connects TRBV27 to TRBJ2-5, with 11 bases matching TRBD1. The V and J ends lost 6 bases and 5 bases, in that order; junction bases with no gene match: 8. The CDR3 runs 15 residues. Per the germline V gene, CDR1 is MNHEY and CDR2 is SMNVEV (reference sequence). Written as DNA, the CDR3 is TGTGCCAGCAGACCTAGGACAGGGGGCACGGAGACCCAGTACTTC. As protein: CASRPRTGGTETQYF.

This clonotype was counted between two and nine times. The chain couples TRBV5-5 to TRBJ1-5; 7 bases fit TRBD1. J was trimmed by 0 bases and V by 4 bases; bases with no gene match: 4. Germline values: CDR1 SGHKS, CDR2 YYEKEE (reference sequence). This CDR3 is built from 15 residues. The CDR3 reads CASSIGTVSNQPQHF. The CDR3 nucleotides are TGTGCCAGCAGCATCGGGACAGTTAGCAATCAGCCCCAGCATTTT.

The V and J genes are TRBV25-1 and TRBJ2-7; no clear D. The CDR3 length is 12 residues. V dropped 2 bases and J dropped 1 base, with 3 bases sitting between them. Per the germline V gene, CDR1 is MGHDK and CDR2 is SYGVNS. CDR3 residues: CASSENSYEQYF. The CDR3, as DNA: TGTGCCAGCAGTGAAAATTCCTACGAGCAGTACTTC.

CDR3 sequence (DNA): TGTGCCAGCAGGCGACTAGCGGGAAGGACCTACAATGAGCAGTTCTTC. Its translation: CASRRLAGRTYNEQFF. The V call is TRBV11-2, the J call TRBJ2-1, with 11 bases matching TRBD2. J gave up 2 bases and V 6 bases, and 6 bases lay outside the gene matches. Germline V CDR1 and CDR2: SGHAT, FQNNGV. The CDR3 has 16 amino acids.

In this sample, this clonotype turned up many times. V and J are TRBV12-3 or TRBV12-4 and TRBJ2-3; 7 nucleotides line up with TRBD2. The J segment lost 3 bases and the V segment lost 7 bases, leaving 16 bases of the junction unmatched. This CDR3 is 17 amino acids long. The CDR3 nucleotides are TGTGCCAGCATTTCCACCTCAAACCCTAGCGGAACAGATACGCAGTATTTT. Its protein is CASISTSNPSGTDTQYF.

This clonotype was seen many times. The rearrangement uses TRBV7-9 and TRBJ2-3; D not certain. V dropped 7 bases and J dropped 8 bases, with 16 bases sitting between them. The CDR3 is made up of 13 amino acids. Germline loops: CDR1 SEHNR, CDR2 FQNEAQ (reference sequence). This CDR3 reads CASTTTPEGTQYF. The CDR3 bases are TGTGCCAGCACCACAACCCCGGAAGGTACGCAGTATTTT.

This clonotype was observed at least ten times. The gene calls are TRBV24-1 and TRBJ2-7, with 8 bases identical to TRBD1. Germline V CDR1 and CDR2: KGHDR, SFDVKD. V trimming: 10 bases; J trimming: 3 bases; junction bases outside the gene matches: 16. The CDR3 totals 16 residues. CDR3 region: CATLRPQGAAIYEQYF. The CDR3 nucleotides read TGTGCCACTCTCCGGCCCCAGGGGGCCGCGATCTACGAGCAGTACTTC.

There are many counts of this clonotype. This CDR3 is CASSKDLNTEAFF. Here the CDR3 DNA reads TGCGCCAGCAGCAAGGACCTAAACACTGAAGCTTTCTTT. V gene TRBV5-1 combines with J gene TRBJ1-1; D remains unclear. The CDR3 has 13 residues. Germline V gene data show CDR1 as SGHRS and CDR2 as YFSETQ. V lost 4 bases and J 2 bases, leaving 9 bases between the germline ends.

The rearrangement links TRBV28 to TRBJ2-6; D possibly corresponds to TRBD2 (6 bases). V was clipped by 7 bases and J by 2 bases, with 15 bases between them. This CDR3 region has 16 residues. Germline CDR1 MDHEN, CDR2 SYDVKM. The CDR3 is CASKRHGGTGANVLTF. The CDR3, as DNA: TGTGCCAGCAAAAGACACGGGGGAACTGGGGCCAACGTCCTGACTTTC. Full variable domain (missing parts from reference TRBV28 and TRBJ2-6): DVKVTQSSRYLVKRTGEKVFLECVQDMDHENMFWYRQDPGLGLRLIYFSYDVKMKEKGDIPEGYSVSREKKERFSLILESASTNQTSMYLCASKRHGGTGANVLTFGAGSRLTVL.

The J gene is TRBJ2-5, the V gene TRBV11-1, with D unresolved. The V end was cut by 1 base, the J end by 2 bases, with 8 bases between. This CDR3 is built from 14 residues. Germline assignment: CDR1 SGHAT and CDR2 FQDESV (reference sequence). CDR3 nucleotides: TGTGCCAGCAGCTTAGGTGGGGTGCAAGAGACCCAGTACTTC. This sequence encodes CASSLGGVQETQYF.